This TCR beta chain was retrieved from a study of shared clonotypes between healthy human individuals. A note on this clone: Its target is unknown.

The study's findings and limits: For naive CD4 cells, roughly 5.5% of clonotypes were shared across a handful of donors. When compared with the clonotypes that were shared by all four sorted-subset donors, the non-shared clonotypes turned out to have lower generation probabilities.

Sequenced by immunoSEQ multiplex PCR; TCRdb stores in-frame clones only, minus some. Here the sample spans some 1,100,000 clones, 75% to 80% being singletons. Only Caucasian adults living in Nashville, Tennessee made up the donor group. The study separated CD4+ cells into CD45RA+ naive and CD45RA-negative memory subsets. The CDR3 runs to 13 residues. Trimming removed 1 base from V and 9 bases from J, with 10 bases in between. Germline lookup yields CDR1 SGHTA and CDR2 FQGTGA. The sequence came from a young man in good health. Some clones in this sample may be carry-over from other donors' samples. The gene calls are TRBV7-3 and TRBJ2-1, with D perhaps matching TRBD1 (6 bases). The specimen was memory CD4+ T cells from PBMCs. The sample's subset: CD45RA-negative fraction. CDR3 sequence (DNA): TGTGCCAGCAGCTTAAACCCCAGGGGTGAGCAGTTCTTC. Amino acid sequence: CASSLNPRGEQFF.